This T cell receptor beta chain was sequenced in a study of shared clonotypes between healthy human individuals. TCRdb's copy holds only in-frame clones and misses some; the assay was immunoSEQ multiplex PCR. The repertoire holds some 2 million clones, with about 95% as singletons. The ends lost 1 base at V and 4 bases at J; junction bases unmatched: 3. Germline-derived CDR1 and CDR2 are SEHNR and FQNEAQ (reference sequence). This CDR3 has 14 residues. The naive CD8 population came from CD45RO-negative cells selected for CCR7, without terminally differentiated effector memory CD45RA+ cells. The V call is TRBV7-9, the J call TRBJ2-7, with 8 positions matching TRBD1. The sequenced material came from naive CD8+ T cells sorted from blood. The clonotype comes from a man younger than 35 in good health. The CDR3 here is CASSLVGQEYEQYF. The CDR3 DNA reads TGTGCCAGCAGCTTAGTGGGACAGGAATACGAGCAGTACTTC.